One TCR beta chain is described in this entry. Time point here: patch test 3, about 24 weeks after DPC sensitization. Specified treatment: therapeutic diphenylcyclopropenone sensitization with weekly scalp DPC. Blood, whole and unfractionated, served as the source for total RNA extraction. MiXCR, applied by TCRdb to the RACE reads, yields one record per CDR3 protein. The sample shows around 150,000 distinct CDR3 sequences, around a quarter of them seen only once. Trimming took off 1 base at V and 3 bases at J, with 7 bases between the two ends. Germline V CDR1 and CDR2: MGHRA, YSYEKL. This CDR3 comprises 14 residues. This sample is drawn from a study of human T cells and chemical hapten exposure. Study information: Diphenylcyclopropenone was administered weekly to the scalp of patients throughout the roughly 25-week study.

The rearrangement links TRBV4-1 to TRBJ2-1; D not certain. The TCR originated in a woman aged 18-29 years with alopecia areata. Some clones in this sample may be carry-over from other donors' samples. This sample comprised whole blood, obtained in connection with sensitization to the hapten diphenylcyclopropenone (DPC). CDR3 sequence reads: CASSQVTDYNEQFF. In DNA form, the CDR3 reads TGCGCCAGCAGCCAAGTCACGGACTACAATGAGCAGTTCTTC.